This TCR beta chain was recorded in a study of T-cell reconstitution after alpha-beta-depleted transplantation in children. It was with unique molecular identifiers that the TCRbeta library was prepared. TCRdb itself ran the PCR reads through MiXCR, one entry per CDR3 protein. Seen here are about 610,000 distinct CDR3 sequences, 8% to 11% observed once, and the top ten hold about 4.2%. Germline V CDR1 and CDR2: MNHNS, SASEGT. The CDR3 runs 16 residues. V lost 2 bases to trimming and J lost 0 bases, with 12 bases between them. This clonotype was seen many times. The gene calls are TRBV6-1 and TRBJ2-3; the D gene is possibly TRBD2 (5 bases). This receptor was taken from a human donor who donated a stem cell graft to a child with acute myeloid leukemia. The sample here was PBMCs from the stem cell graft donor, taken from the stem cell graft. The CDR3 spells CASSERQRSSTDTQYF. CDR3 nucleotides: TGTGCCAGCAGTGAACGGCAGCGGTCTAGCACAGATACGCAGTATTTT.